The 32 T cell receptor beta chains listed next were all sequenced from one sample in a study of T cells in Graves' hyperthyroidism and ophthalmopathy. RNA transcripts served as the template for amplifying TCR beta CDR3 regions. The TCR CDR3 was amplified in a first-round RT-PCR using the HTBI primer set. TCRdb recomputed calls from the multiplex PCR reads with MiXCR, one row per CDR3 protein. Found here are approximately 620,000 distinct CDR3 sequences, roughly a sixth of them singletons; the top ten hold about 3.5%. Material: blood. The receptors derive from a woman in her thirties or forties with Graves' ophthalmopathy.

This clonotype was observed at least ten times. The rearrangement links TRBV11-2 to TRBJ2-1, with 8 bases that match TRBD2. V lost 1 base, J lost 7 bases, and 3 bases stayed unmatched. Germline loops: CDR1 SGHAT, CDR2 FQNNGV. The CDR3 is 14 residues long. The DNA of the CDR3 is TGTGCCAGCAGCTTAGCGGGGGGGCGGAATGAGCAGTTCTTC. Amino acid sequence: CASSLAGGRNEQFF.

This rearrangement joins TRBV5-1 to TRBJ1-2, with D maybe TRBD1 (5 bases). The CDR3 contains 15 residues. Germline V lookup: CDR1 SGHRS, CDR2 YFSETQ. Trimming removed 4 bases from V and 0 bases from J, with 13 bases in between. DNA of the CDR3: TGCGCCAGCAGCAGAGGGACTGAAGCTAACTATGGCTACACCTTC. Encoded protein: CASSRGTEANYGYTF.

This clonotype has a count of ten or more. The rearrangement uses TRBV28 and TRBJ1-1; D unclear. With 5 bases removed from V and 1 base from J, the gap between germline ends came to 11 bases. Per germline, CDR1 MDHEN and CDR2 SYDVKM. The CDR3 has 14 residues. CDR3 loop: CASSRHGENTEAFF. The CDR3 DNA follows: TGTGCCAGCAGTAGACATGGCGAGAACACTGAAGCTTTCTTT.

V is TRBV6-2 or TRBV6-3 and J is TRBJ1-1; D not certain. V was cut by 5 bases and J by 4 bases, with 8 bases left in between. The CDR3 is made up of 12 amino acids. Per the germline V gene, CDR1 is MNHEY and CDR2 is SVGEGT. CDR3 protein: CASSRVGTEAFF. The CDR3 DNA sequence: TGTGCCAGCAGTCGGGTCGGCACTGAAGCTTTCTTT.

V usage is TRBV7-8 and J usage is TRBJ1-1; D remains ambiguous. The CDR3 length is 16 residues. Germline values: CDR1 SGHVS, CDR2 FQNEAQ. V shed 3 bases and J shed 1 base, with 15 bases lying between them. CDR3 region: CASSLGVAPENTEAFF. In nucleotides, the CDR3 is TGTGCCAGCAGCTTGGGCGTAGCCCCCGAGAACACTGAAGCTTTCTTT.

The chain combines TRBV20-1 with TRBJ2-7; either TRBD1 or TRBD2 may supply D (6 bases each). Between the trimmed V and J ends, which lost 6 bases and 1 base, there was a span of 10 bases. The germline V gene has CDR1 DFQATT and CDR2 SNEGSKA (reference sequence). CDR3 length equals 12 residues. The CDR3 reads CSARGESYEQYF. CDR3 DNA: TGCAGTGCGAGGGGGGAGTCCTACGAGCAGTACTTC.

This chain uses TRBV7-2 with TRBJ2-1; D possibly corresponds to TRBD1 (5 bases). Germline CDR1 and CDR2: SGHTA and FQGNSA. The V end was cut by 1 base, the J end by 0 bases, with 22 bases between. The CDR3 covers 20 residues. The CDR3 sequence: CASSLGSWGSYSYSYNEQFF. Written as DNA, the CDR3 is TGTGCCAGCAGCTTAGGGAGTTGGGGCTCGTATAGTTACTCCTACAATGAGCAGTTCTTC.

This clonotype was seen only a few times. The chain has TRBV20-1 and TRBJ1-4; D unclear. The V end was cut by 0 bases, the J end by 1 base, with 9 bases between. Germline lookup yields CDR1 DFQATT and CDR2 SNEGSKA (reference sequence). The CDR3 spans 15 residues. The CDR3 loop reads CSARDSRRTNEKLFF. DNA for the CDR3: TGCAGTGCTAGAGATAGCCGACGAACTAATGAAAAACTGTTTTTT.

This clonotype was counted ten times or more. The chain is built from TRBV3-1 and TRBJ2-7; 7 nucleotides line up with TRBD2. Looked up from germline, CDR1 is LGHDT and CDR2 is YNNKEL (reference sequence). V lost 3 bases to trimming and J lost 8 bases; unmatched junction nucleotides: 4. The CDR3 sequence is 12 residues long. CDR3 protein: CASSQLSGKQYF. In nucleotides, the CDR3 is TGTGCCAGCAGCCAGCTCAGCGGGAAGCAGTACTTC.

This clonotype has ten or more counts. The chain is built from TRBV5-5 and TRBJ2-1; the match to TRBD2 covers 10 bases. The germline V gene encodes CDR1 SGHKS and CDR2 YYEKEE (reference sequence). This CDR3 comprises 17 residues. V was clipped by 2 bases and J by 1 base; unmatched bases: 6. As DNA, the CDR3 is TGTGCCAGCAGCTTTTCAGCGGGAGGGCCTTCCTACAATGAGCAGTTCTTC. Translation: CASSFSAGGPSYNEQFF.

This clonotype has a count of ten or more. The chain employs TRBV11-2 and TRBJ2-1, with a possible D match to TRBD2 (5 bases). The CDR3 covers 16 residues. CDR1 is SGHAT, CDR2 FQNNGV, per germline. Trimming took off 4 bases at V and 0 bases at J, with 13 bases between the two ends. CDR3 bases: TGTGCCAGCAGCTCGGTGGCGGGCCCCTCCTACAATGAGCAGTTCTTC. This gives the protein CASSSVAGPSYNEQFF.

The genes are TRBV15 and TRBJ2-3; D not certain. The V end was cut by 2 bases, the J end by 4 bases, with 10 bases between. The germline V gene encodes CDR1 LNHNV and CDR2 YYDKDF (reference sequence). The CDR3 is 14 residues long. CDR3 coding DNA: TGTGCCACCAGCAGATCAGGTTCGCCAGATACGCAGTATTTT. Amino acid sequence: CATSRSGSPDTQYF.

About this clonotype: Since a much larger clone is just one base distant, this may be a read error. The gene calls are TRBV27 and TRBJ2-7, with D unclear. This CDR3 contains 14 residues. Trimming removed 3 bases at V and 4 bases at J, with 13 bases between. Germline CDR1 and CDR2: MNHEY and SMNVEV (reference sequence). The CDR3 sequence is CASSLKLDSYEQYF. The CDR3 DNA is TGTGCCAGCAGTTTGAAGTTAGACTCGTACGAGCAGTACTTC.

This clonotype was observed many times. The chain has TRBV3-1 and TRBJ1-1, with D uncertain. The V end lost 1 base, the J end lost 2 bases, and 11 bases lay between the germline ends. CDR1 is LGHDT, CDR2 YNNKEL, per germline (reference sequence). The CDR3 extends over 15 amino acids. The CDR3 loop reads CASSQAGRPNTEAFF. The CDR3, as DNA: TGTGCCAGCAGCCAAGCCGGCAGGCCCAACACTGAAGCTTTCTTT. The full variable domain, with the rest looked up from reference TRBV3-1 and TRBJ1-1, is DTAVSQTPKYLVTQMGNDKSIKCEQNLGHDTMYWYKQDSKKFLKIMFSYNNKELIINETVPNRFSPKSPDKAHLNLHINSLELGDSAVYFCASSQAGRPNTEAFFGQGTRLTVV.

This clonotype was seen many times. This chain joins TRBV6-1 and TRBJ2-7; TRBD2 agrees at 10 bases. J was trimmed by 3 bases and V by 3 bases; bases with no gene match: 5. The CDR3 is made up of 15 amino acids. Germline CDR1 and CDR2: MNHNS and SASEGT. The CDR3 DNA sequence: TGTGCCAGCAGTGAGCTAGCGGGAGTTAACTACGAGCAGTACTTC. Translated, it gives CASSELAGVNYEQYF.

This clonotype was recorded at least ten times. The chain links TRBV12-3 or TRBV12-4 to TRBJ1-2; D is undetermined. V shed 3 bases and J shed 4 bases, with 6 bases lying between them. This CDR3 has 12 residues. The CDR3 loop reads CASSLLGYGYTF. CDR3 DNA: TGTGCCAGCAGTTTGTTGGGCTATGGCTACACCTTC.

This clonotype came up many times. The rearrangement uses TRBV20-1 and TRBJ2-3, with TRBD2 matching over 8 bases. Germline trimming cut 6 bases from V and 3 bases from J; bases unmatched to any gene: 14. CDR1 is DFQATT, CDR2 SNEGSKA, per germline (reference sequence). This CDR3 spans 16 amino acids. CDR3 nucleotides: TGCAGTGCCCCAGTCCTCGGGAGGGCCGATACAGATACGCAGTATTTT. Translating it yields CSAPVLGRADTDTQYF.

Many counts were recorded for this clonotype. The gene calls are TRBV9 and TRBJ1-1; no definite D call. The length of the CDR3 is 15 residues. Trimming took off 0 bases at V and 0 bases at J, with 9 bases between the two ends. Germline V gene sequence: CDR1 SGDLS, CDR2 YYNGEE. CDR3 protein: CASSVGGAVNTEAFF. The CDR3, as DNA: TGTGCCAGCAGCGTAGGTGGCGCCGTGAACACTGAAGCTTTCTTT.

In its sample, this clonotype was seen once. The chain carries TRBV20-1 and TRBJ1-2, with D possibly matching TRBD1 (6 bases). Germline values: CDR1 DFQATT, CDR2 SNEGSKA (reference sequence). The CDR3 is made up of 16 amino acids. The V end lost 4 bases, the J end lost 8 bases, and 26 bases lay between the germline ends. CDR3 nucleotides: TGCAGTGCTAAGAGTCTACGGACAGCGGGATTTGGGGGCTACACCTTC. This sequence encodes CSAKSLRTAGFGGYTF.

The table lists this clonotype with a few counts. The rearrangement links TRBV9 to TRBJ2-2; D remains unclear. Germline lookup yields CDR1 SGDLS and CDR2 YYNGEE. CDR3 length equals 12 residues. Trimming removed 1 base at V and 7 bases at J, with 5 bases between. The DNA for the CDR3 is TGTGCCAGCAGCGTAAGAGACGGGGAGCTGTTTTTT. Translation: CASSVRDGELFF.

The chain recombines TRBV29-1 with TRBJ2-7; maybe TRBD1 (6 bases). The CDR3 contains 14 residues. Trimming took 3 bases from V and 2 from J, leaving 14 bases between them. The germline V gene encodes CDR1 SQVTM and CDR2 ANQGSEA. The CDR3 nucleotides are TGCAGCGTTGAGGTGGGCAGGGGAACCTACGAGCAGTACTTC. Translating gives CSVEVGRGTYEQYF.

A few counts support this clonotype. V and J are TRBV20-1 and TRBJ2-2; 7 nucleotides agree with TRBD1. The length of the CDR3 is 17 residues. The junction had 13 bases not matched to a gene; V was cut back by 6 bases and J by 0 bases. Germline-derived CDR1 and CDR2 are DFQATT and SNEGSKA (reference sequence). In nucleotides, the CDR3 is TGCAGTGCGAGGGACAGCCGATTCTCTTCGAACACCGGGGAGCTGTTTTTT. Translated: CSARDSRFSSNTGELFF.

In this sample, this clonotype turned up many times. The chain is built from TRBV5-1 and TRBJ2-2, with 12 bases lining up with TRBD2. Germline V gives CDR1 SGHRS, CDR2 YFSETQ. The CDR3 contains 16 residues. The V gene end was trimmed by 2 bases and the J gene end by 7 bases; junction bases not matched to a gene: 6. Here the CDR3 reads CASSFTSGRTDGELFF. For the CDR3, the DNA is TGCGCCAGCAGCTTTACTAGCGGGAGGACTGACGGGGAGCTGTTTTTT.

Comment on this clonotype: Just one base apart from a much larger clone, this may be a read error. J is TRBJ1-5 and V is TRBV5-1; no clear D. This CDR3 contains 13 residues. Germline V gives CDR1 SGHRS, CDR2 YFSETQ. The CDR3 loop reads CAGSEDGNQPQHF. The CDR3 bases are TGCGCCGGCAGCGAGGACGGGAATCAGCCCCAGCATTTT.

This clonotype has a count of ten or more. This chain connects TRBV30 to TRBJ2-1, with TRBD2 identical over 10 bases. The CDR3 length is 16 residues. CDR1 is GTSNPN and CDR2 is SVGIG in the germline V gene (reference sequence). V dropped 0 bases and J dropped 6; count of bases not matched to a gene: 8. The CDR3 loop is CAWSVGLAGVLNEQFF. In nucleotides, the CDR3 is TGTGCCTGGAGTGTAGGGCTAGCGGGAGTTCTCAATGAGCAGTTCTTC.

This clonotype was seen only a few times. This sequence joins TRBV11-2 and TRBJ2-1; the D is unclear. Germline assignment: CDR1 SGHAT and CDR2 FQNNGV. The CDR3 runs 12 residues. V was cut by 5 bases and J by 8 bases, with 10 bases left in between. This CDR3 is CASSPWGHEQFF. As DNA, the CDR3 is TGTGCCAGCAGCCCTTGGGGTCATGAGCAGTTCTTC.

This clonotype appeared many times. V usage is TRBV29-1 and J usage is TRBJ1-1; no clear D. Germline lookup yields CDR1 SQVTM and CDR2 ANQGSEA. The length of the CDR3 is 13 residues. The V end lost 0 bases, the J end lost 3 bases, and 8 bases lay between the germline ends. DNA for the CDR3: TGCAGCGTTGAAGAGGGGTTAGACACTGAAGCTTTCTTT. Translating gives CSVEEGLDTEAFF.

The rearrangement links TRBV20-1 to TRBJ1-1; D uncertain. Germline CDR1 DFQATT, CDR2 SNEGSKA (reference sequence). This CDR3 comprises 13 residues. Trimming shortened V by 3 bases and J by 4 bases, and 12 bases separated the two germline ends. CDR3 residues: CSASVGMGTEAFF. The CDR3 DNA reads TGCAGTGCTAGTGTGGGGATGGGCACTGAAGCTTTCTTT.

This clonotype came up a few times. The chain recombines TRBV9 with TRBJ2-2; no definite D call. CDR1 and CDR2 (germline): SGDLS, YYNGEE. The CDR3 has 12 amino acids. V was pared by 4 bases and J by 6 bases, with 7 bases between. The CDR3 coding sequence is TGTGCCAGCAGCCCTATTGCCGGGGAGCTGTTTTTT. Translation gives CASSPIAGELFF.

The chain is built from TRBV7-9 and TRBJ2-5; no clear D gene. The CDR3 runs to 14 residues. The germline V gene has CDR1 SEHNR and CDR2 FQNEAQ (reference sequence). The ends were cut back, 7 bases at V and 4 bases at J, with 16 bases in the middle. CDR3 DNA: TGTGCCAGCACTACCCCGGCGGTCGCAGAGACCCAGTACTTC. Its protein is CASTTPAVAETQYF.

This clonotype was found many times. The chain employs TRBV18 and TRBJ1-1; D unclear. V shed 3 bases and J shed 1 base, with 12 bases lying between them. Germline CDR1 and CDR2: KGHSH and LQKENI. This CDR3 is built from 15 residues. The CDR3: CASSPMEQRNTEAFF. As DNA, the CDR3 is TGTGCCAGCTCACCCATGGAGCAGAGGAACACTGAAGCTTTCTTT.

The chain links TRBV24-1 to TRBJ2-3; D is unclear. The V gene's germline CDR1 is KGHDR and CDR2 SFDVKD. The CDR3 has 11 residues. The ends were cut back, 4 bases at V and 5 bases at J, with 3 bases in the middle. The CDR3 DNA is TGTGCCACCAGTGACCGAGATACGCAGTATTTT. The encoded protein is CATSDRDTQYF.